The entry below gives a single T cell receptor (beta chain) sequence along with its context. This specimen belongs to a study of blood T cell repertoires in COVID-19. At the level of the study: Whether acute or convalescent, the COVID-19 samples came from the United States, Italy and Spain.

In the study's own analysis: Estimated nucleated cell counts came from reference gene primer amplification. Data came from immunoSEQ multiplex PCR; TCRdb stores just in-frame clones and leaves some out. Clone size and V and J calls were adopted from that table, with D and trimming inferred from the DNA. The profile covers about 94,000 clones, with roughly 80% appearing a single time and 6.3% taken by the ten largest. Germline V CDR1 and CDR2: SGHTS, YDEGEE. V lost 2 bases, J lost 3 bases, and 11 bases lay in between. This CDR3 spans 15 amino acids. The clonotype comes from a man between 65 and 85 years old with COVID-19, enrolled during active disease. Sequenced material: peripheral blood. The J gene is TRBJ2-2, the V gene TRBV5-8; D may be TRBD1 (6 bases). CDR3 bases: TGTGCCAGCAGCTTAATGACAGGCTACACCGGGGAGCTGTTTTTT. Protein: CASSLMTGYTGELFF.